This T cell receptor beta chain emerged from a study of blood T cell repertoires in COVID-19. Across the study: The United States, Italy and Spain provided the acute and convalescent COVID-19 samples. PBMCs, B-cell-depleted T cells, or T cells provided the cDNA or gDNA that made up the material.

The CDR3 covers 17 residues. Germline CDR1 MDHEN, CDR2 SYDVKM. Trimming removed 5 bases from V and 7 bases from J; junction bases left unmatched: 14. Original data processing: By means of reference gene primer amplification, nucleated cell counts were estimated. The repertoire was sequenced with immunoSEQ multiplex PCR; TCRdb's copy has only in-frame clones and lacks some. V and J calls and clone size come straight from that table; D and trimming were deduced from the DNA. The sample shows 130,000 or so clones, about 90% of them seen only once. The specimen was peripheral blood. The TCR sequence derives from a woman aged 55-75 years with acute or convalescent COVID-19. The genes are TRBV28 and TRBJ1-5; 10 nucleotides agree with TRBD1. The CDR3 spells CASSPRWDRGIRQPQHF. The CDR3 DNA is TGTGCCAGCAGTCCTCGATGGGACAGGGGTATACGGCAGCCCCAGCATTTT. The full variable domain, its missing parts supplied by reference TRBV28 and TRBJ1-5, is DVKVTQSSRYLVKRTGEKVFLECVQDMDHENMFWYRQDPGLGLRLIYFSYDVKMKEKGDIPEGYSVSREKKERFSLILESASTNQTSMYLCASSPRWDRGIRQPQHFGDGTRLSIL.